Below, 23 T cell receptor beta chains from the same sample are listed, as sequenced in a study of CD8 T cells in Susac syndrome (dated by TCRdb to about 2019). The receptor library was made with the immunoSEQ multiplex PCR assay. RNA was extracted with the RNeasy kit and 0.5 to 1 ug was reverse transcribed using random hexamers. The public sequencing data were trimmed at Q25 with fastp and processed into clonotypes with MiXCR by TCRdb, which kept only in-frame beta chains. Every entry covers one CDR3 protein and lists the most common genes and DNA from its rows. The sample contains 250,000 to 300,000 distinct CDR3 sequences, over 75% of them found a single time. Approximately 0.18% of the sample belongs to the ten largest clones. Sequencing input: CD8+ T cells from PBMCs. The receptors here all came from a human donor with multiple sclerosis.

The chain employs TRBV6-6 and TRBJ2-7; D remains ambiguous. Trimming removed 4 bases at V and 4 bases at J, with 8 bases between. Germline V gene sequence: CDR1 MNHNY, CDR2 SVGAGI (reference sequence). This CDR3 is built from 12 residues. In nucleotides, the CDR3 is TGTGCCAGCAGTTCAGCCCTATACGAGCAGTACTTC. This encodes CASSSALYEQYF.

This sequence joins TRBV20-1 and TRBJ1-6, with 7 bases fitting TRBD1. The CDR3 totals 15 residues. The J segment lost 9 bases and the V segment lost 2 bases, leaving 10 bases of the junction unmatched. The germline CDR1 and CDR2 sequences are DFQATT and SNEGSKA (reference sequence). The CDR3 DNA reads as TGCAGTGCTAGACTCGACAGGGAGGCTCGTTCACCCCTCCACTTT. This sequence encodes CSARLDREARSPLHF.

CDR3 protein: CASSVGYGEAFF. CDR3 bases: TGTGCCAGCAGCGTAGGGTACGGTGAAGCTTTCTTT. V gene TRBV9 combines with J gene TRBJ1-1; D unresolved. The CDR3 totals 12 residues. The germline V gene encodes CDR1 SGDLS and CDR2 YYNGEE. V shed 0 bases and J shed 7 bases, with 7 bases lying between them.

J is TRBJ2-3 and V is TRBV29-1; tentative D call: TRBD2 (5 bases). V was cut by 7 bases and J by 2 bases, with 16 bases left in between. The CDR3 loop spans 14 amino acids. In germline, CDR1 is SQVTM, CDR2 ANQGSEA. In nucleotides, the CDR3 is TGCAGCGCCAAAGAAATAGACTACACAGATACGCAGTATTTT. Translating gives CSAKEIDYTDTQYF.

This clonotype was detected only once. The V gene is TRBV15, the J gene TRBJ2-1; D might be TRBD2 (5 bases). The CDR3 sequence is 18 residues long. Deletions cut 0 bases from V and 0 bases from J, with 15 bases between. The germline CDR1 and CDR2 sequences are LNHNV and YYDKDF (reference sequence). This CDR3 is CATSRDLGVPSSYNEQFF. CDR3 sequence (DNA): TGTGCCACCAGCAGAGATCTCGGGGTCCCGAGCTCCTACAATGAGCAGTTCTTC.

V and J are TRBV7-9 and TRBJ2-4, with 8 positions matching TRBD1. This CDR3 has 16 amino acids. In germline, CDR1 is SEHNR, CDR2 FQNEAQ (reference sequence). Losses at the gene ends were 5 bases for V and 3 bases for J; bases not matched to a gene: 9. The CDR3 protein is CASSPGDRFIKNIQYF. In DNA, the CDR3 is TGTGCCAGCAGCCCAGGGGACAGGTTTATCAAAAACATTCAGTACTTC.

The chain carries TRBV28 and TRBJ2-7; D uncertain. The germline CDR1 and CDR2 sequences are MDHEN and SYDVKM. The CDR3 contains 16 residues. V shed 3 bases and J shed 0 bases, with 15 bases lying between them. In DNA, the CDR3 is TGTGCCAGCAGTTTGTTTAGGACGGTGGGCTCCTACGAGCAGTACTTC. Protein product: CASSLFRTVGSYEQYF.

This chain uses TRBV3-1 with TRBJ1-2, with a tentative D call TRBD1 (5 bases). The CDR3 runs to 14 residues. Germline CDR1 is LGHDT and CDR2 is YNNKEL (reference sequence). Trimming removed 4 bases from V and 6 bases from J, with 15 bases in between. The CDR3 is CASSLGTADNGYTF. CDR3 sequence (DNA): TGTGCCAGCAGCCTCGGGACGGCCGATAATGGCTACACCTTC.

This chain joins TRBV7-2 and TRBJ2-7; D remains ambiguous. Between the trimmed V and J ends, which lost 2 bases and 5 bases, there was a span of 10 bases. The CDR3 runs to 13 residues. Germline V gives CDR1 SGHTA, CDR2 FQGNSA. CDR3 sequence: CASSLPGANEQYF. The CDR3 DNA follows: TGTGCCAGCAGCTTACCCGGCGCAAACGAGCAGTACTTC.

The chain employs TRBV25-1 and TRBJ2-5; D gene uncertain. This CDR3 is built from 14 residues. Trimming shortened V by 5 bases and J by 5 bases, and 15 bases separated the two germline ends. Germline V lookup: CDR1 MGHDK, CDR2 SYGVNS. The CDR3 loop is CASSPKMGYETQYF. In DNA, the CDR3 is TGTGCCAGCAGTCCAAAAATGGGGTACGAGACCCAGTACTTC.

The chain couples TRBV30 to TRBJ1-5, with D possibly matching TRBD1 (5 bases). This CDR3 is 17 amino acids long. V was trimmed by 0 bases and J by 0 bases, leaving 15 bases between them. Germline loops: CDR1 GTSNPN, CDR2 SVGIG (reference sequence). CDR3 in amino acids: CAWSVLGAPYSNQPQHF. DNA of the CDR3: TGTGCCTGGAGTGTACTCGGGGCCCCCTATAGCAATCAGCCCCAGCATTTT.

The J gene is TRBJ2-1, the V gene TRBV3-1; maybe TRBD2 (5 bases). Germline CDR1 LGHDT, CDR2 YNNKEL (reference sequence). The CDR3 sequence is 18 residues long. V was cut by 0 bases and J by 0 bases, with 15 bases left in between. The CDR3 DNA reads TGTGCCAGCAGCCAAGATCGGGGTCAAGTCAGCTCCTACAATGAGCAGTTCTTC. It translates to CASSQDRGQVSSYNEQFF.

The chain is built from TRBV5-5 and TRBJ1-1; perhaps TRBD1 as D (5 bases). Germline V gives CDR1 SGHKS, CDR2 YYEKEE (reference sequence). V lost 3 bases and J 4 bases, leaving 10 bases between the germline ends. The CDR3 is made up of 13 amino acids. This CDR3 is CASSYPGPTEAFF. The CDR3 nucleotides are TGTGCCAGCAGCTACCCAGGGCCCACTGAAGCTTTCTTT.

The V and J genes are TRBV11-2 and TRBJ2-2, with a tentative D call TRBD1 (5 bases). CDR1 and CDR2 (germline): SGHAT, FQNNGV. Deletions cut 1 base from V and 4 bases from J, with 13 bases between. The CDR3 spans 16 residues. The CDR3 region is CASSLADSRSTGELFF. CDR3 coding DNA: TGTGCCAGCAGCTTAGCAGACAGTCGGAGCACCGGGGAGCTGTTTTTT. The full variable domain, rest sourced from reference TRBV11-2 and TRBJ2-2, is EAGVAQSPRYKIIEKRQSVAFWCNPISGHATLYWYQQILGQGPKLLIQFQNNGVVDDSQLPKDRFSAERLKGVDSTLKIQPAKLEDSAVYLCASSLADSRSTGELFFGEGSRLTVL.

The genes are TRBV9 and TRBJ1-4; 8 positions agree with TRBD1. This CDR3 contains 14 residues. Trimming at V came to 3 bases and at J to 7 bases, leaving 5 bases not matched to a gene. Germline V gene lookup returns CDR1 SGDLS and CDR2 YYNGEE. The CDR3, as DNA: TGTGCCAGCAGCGCCGGGACAGGCGGTGAAAAACTGTTTTTT. It codes for CASSAGTGGEKLFF. The full variable domain, with the rest looked up from reference TRBV9 and TRBJ1-4, is DSGVTQTPKHLITATGQRVTLRCSPRSGDLSVYWYQQSLDQGLQFLIQYYNGEERAKGNILERFSAQQFPDLHSELNLSSLELGDSALYFCASSAGTGGEKLFFGSGTQLSVL.

This clonotype was seen once. The chain is built from TRBV2 and TRBJ2-1, with TRBD1 matching 11 bases. Germline CDR1 SNHLY, CDR2 FYNNEI. This CDR3 is built from 15 residues. Trimming at V came to 10 bases and at J to 8 bases, leaving 13 bases not matched to a gene. The DNA for the CDR3 is TGTGCCACCCGAGCCGGGACAGGGGGGATCGATGAGCAGTTCTTC. As protein: CATRAGTGGIDEQFF.

CDR3 protein: CASTPAQDLNYNEQFF. The CDR3 DNA reads TGTGCCAGCACTCCCGCGCAGGACCTAAACTACAATGAGCAGTTCTTC. This rearrangement joins TRBV12-3 or TRBV12-4 to TRBJ2-1; D is undetermined. Trimming cost V 7 bases and J 3 bases, with 19 bases left between them. This CDR3 has 16 residues.

The genes are TRBV30 and TRBJ1-4, with 11 positions matching TRBD1. V was clipped by 6 bases and J by 8 bases; unmatched bases: 8. Looked up from germline, CDR1 is GTSNPN and CDR2 is SVGIG (reference sequence). The CDR3 extends over 14 amino acids. The CDR3 region is CACQAWTGGEKLFF. The DNA for the CDR3 is TGTGCCTGCCAAGCTTGGACAGGGGGCGAAAAACTGTTTTTT.

CDR3 DNA: TGTGCCAGCAGTTCGACAGTTTACTCCTACGAGCAGTACTTC. Its protein product is CASSSTVYSYEQYF. The chain carries TRBV12-3 or TRBV12-4 and TRBJ2-7, with D possibly being TRBD1 (5 bases). Trimming cost V 4 bases and J 0 bases, with 10 bases left between them. CDR3 length: 14 residues.

This sequence joins TRBV7-9 and TRBJ2-6; TRBD1 or TRBD2 may be the D gene (5 bases each). Germline CDR1 is SEHNR and CDR2 is FQNEAQ (reference sequence). V was cut by 5 bases and J by 0 bases, with 17 bases left in between. The CDR3 contains 18 residues. The CDR3 loop reads CASSPPGTALSGANVLTF. The CDR3 DNA follows: TGTGCCAGCAGCCCCCCCGGGACGGCACTCTCTGGGGCCAACGTCCTGACTTTC.

The chain uses TRBV18 and TRBJ2-5, with 9 bases that match TRBD1. Germline values: CDR1 KGHSH, CDR2 LQKENI. The CDR3 is made up of 13 amino acids. The ends lost 8 bases at V and 5 bases at J; junction bases unmatched: 6. CDR3 sequence reads: CASTTGGYETQYF. DNA for the CDR3: TGTGCCAGCACAACAGGGGGCTACGAGACCCAGTACTTC.

The chain carries TRBV29-1 and TRBJ2-7, with 7 nucleotides matching TRBD2. The length of the CDR3 is 14 residues. The germline CDR1 and CDR2 sequences are SQVTM and ANQGSEA. Trimming removed 4 bases from V and 3 bases from J; junction bases left unmatched: 9. The CDR3: CSVGARENFYEQYF. The CDR3 bases are TGCAGCGTTGGGGCGCGGGAGAATTTCTACGAGCAGTACTTC.

CDR3 DNA sequence: TGTGCCAGCAGCCAATTAGGGGCGGGAGAAGGCAATGAGCAGTTCTTC. It yields the protein CASSQLGAGEGNEQFF. This chain uses TRBV14 with TRBJ2-1, with 7 bases fitting TRBD2. Germline assignment: CDR1 SGHDN and CDR2 FVKESK. CDR3 size: 16 residues. Trimming removed 2 bases from V and 6 bases from J; junction bases left unmatched: 10. Complete variable domain (other parts from reference TRBV14 and TRBJ2-1): EAGVTQFPSHSVIEKGQTVTLRCDPISGHDNLYWYRRVMGKEIKFLLHFVKESKQDESGMPNNRFLAERTGGTYSTLKVQPAELEDSGVYFCASSQLGAGEGNEQFFGPGTRLTVL.